Presented here are 21 T cell receptor beta chains from one specimen sequenced in a study of T cell responses to AZD1222 COVID-19 vaccine. The repertoire was sequenced with immunoSEQ multiplex PCR; TCRdb's copy has only in-frame clones and lacks some. The sample has tens of thousands of clones, 70% to 90% seen once. The specimen comprised peripheral blood, sampled on day 0 of AZD1222 vaccination. Source of these receptors: an adult in good health.

This clone was picked up a small number of times. The chain employs TRBV19 and TRBJ1-5, with TRBD1 identical over 9 bases. J was trimmed by 4 bases and V by 6 bases; bases with no gene match: 7. The germline V gene has CDR1 LNHDA and CDR2 SQIVND (reference sequence). The CDR3 contains 15 residues. The chain's CDR3 is CASRTTGGVNQPQHF. DNA of the CDR3: TGTGCCAGTAGGACGACAGGGGGGGTTAATCAGCCCCAGCATTTT. Full variable domain (remainder filled in from reference TRBV19 and TRBJ1-5): DGGITQSPKYLFRKEGQNVTLSCEQNLNHDAMYWYRQDPGQGLRLIYYSQIVNDFQKGDIAEGYSVSREKKESFPLTVTSAQKNPTAFYLCASRTTGGVNQPQHFGDGTRLSIL.

The chain combines TRBV15 with TRBJ2-1; 11 bases are a match to TRBD1. Trimming took 2 bases from V and 9 from J; bases not matched to a gene: 6. This CDR3 has 15 residues. CDR1 is LNHNV and CDR2 is YYDKDF in the germline V gene (reference sequence). The chain's CDR3 is CATSRQGQGVGEQFF. The CDR3 DNA is TGTGCCACCAGCAGACAGGGACAGGGGGTAGGTGAGCAGTTCTTC.

There are a few counts of this clone. The chain couples TRBV5-1 to TRBJ1-1, with D uncertain. The CDR3 is 13 residues long. V gave up 6 bases and J gave up 6 bases, with 15 bases separating them. Germline-derived CDR1 and CDR2 are SGHRS and YFSETQ. The DNA for the CDR3 is TGCGCCAGCACCAAGCCGGACGGATCTGAAGCTTTCTTT. This gives the protein CASTKPDGSEAFF.

The chain employs TRBV6-5 and TRBJ1-3, with D uncertain. Germline assignment: CDR1 MNHEY and CDR2 SVGAGI. The CDR3 consists of 15 residues. V was trimmed by 6 bases and J by 0 bases, leaving 12 bases between them. CDR3 region: CASSPRPISGNTIYF. For the CDR3, the DNA is TGTGCCAGCAGCCCCCGACCTATCTCTGGAAACACCATATATTTT.

In DNA, the CDR3 is TGTGCCAGCAGCCAAGATCGGGACAGCAACACTGAAGCTTTCTTT. It encodes CASSQDRDSNTEAFF. This sequence joins TRBV4-2 and TRBJ1-1; 7 bases match TRBD1. J lost 2 bases, V lost 0 bases, and 3 bases had no gene match. CDR1 and CDR2 from the germline V gene are LGHNA and YNFKEQ. The CDR3 totals 15 residues.

The CDR3 coding sequence is TGTGCCAGCAGCCCCCTCCAGGGACATAATTCACCCCTCCACTTT. It specifies CASSPLQGHNSPLHF. The rearrangement links TRBV9 to TRBJ1-6; D may be TRBD1 (5 bases). This CDR3 comprises 15 residues. The germline V and J ends were trimmed by 4 bases and 5 bases, with 13 bases remaining between them. Germline CDR1 reads SGDLS; CDR2 reads YYNGEE.

This clone appeared a single time. V and J are TRBV3-1 (or the pseudogene TRBV3-2) and TRBJ1-5, with D possibly matching TRBD1 (5 bases). The CDR3 is 15 amino acids. The germline V and J ends were trimmed by 1 base and 2 bases, with 9 bases remaining between them. The germline V gene has CDR1 LGHDT and CDR2 YNNKEL (reference sequence). The CDR3 sequence is CASSQGGRGNQPQHF. The CDR3 DNA reads as TGTGCCAGCAGCCAAGGAGGCAGGGGCAATCAGCCCCAGCATTTT.

The rearrangement joins TRBV3-1 (or the pseudogene TRBV3-2) to TRBJ1-5; TRBD1 matches at 12 bases. There are 16 residues in the CDR3. After removal of 5 bases from V and 5 bases from J, the junction contained 7 bases not matched to a gene. Germline V lookup: CDR1 LGHDT, CDR2 YNNKEL (reference sequence). The CDR3 DNA reads TGTGCCAGCAGCGGGGGACAGGGGGCCCTGGATCAGCCCCAGCATTTT. Protein product: CASSGGQGALDQPQHF.

The rearrangement joins TRBV2 to TRBJ1-6; D perhaps matches TRBD1 (6 bases). This CDR3 has 13 residues. Between the trimmed V and J ends, which lost 2 bases and 10 bases, there was a span of 9 bases. Germline V gene sequence: CDR1 SNHLY, CDR2 FYNNEI. This chain's CDR3 is CASSERGRSPLHF. For the CDR3, the DNA is TGTGCCAGCAGTGAAAGGGGGAGGTCACCCCTCCACTTT.

The chain has TRBV4-2 and TRBJ2-5; possible D gene TRBD1, 5 bases. This CDR3 has 15 amino acids. Per germline, CDR1 LGHNA and CDR2 YNFKEQ. The V end lost 0 bases, the J end lost 5 bases, and 13 bases lay between the germline ends. The CDR3 sequence: CASSQDAQARETQYF. The CDR3, as DNA: TGTGCCAGCAGCCAAGATGCACAGGCAAGGGAGACCCAGTACTTC.

This clone was observed once. J is TRBJ2-3 and V is TRBV7-2; 11 positions agree with TRBD2. The V gene end was trimmed by 1 base and the J gene end by 4 bases; junction bases not matched to a gene: 10. The CDR3 is made up of 18 amino acids. The V gene's germline CDR1 is SGHTA and CDR2 FQGNSA. The CDR3 sequence is CASSLVLAGGLDADTQYF. CDR3 in DNA: TGTGCCAGCAGCTTAGTGCTAGCGGGAGGTTTAGACGCAGATACGCAGTATTTT.

The chain's CDR3 is CASSSPGNMNTEAFF. As DNA, the CDR3 is TGTGCCAGCAGCTCCCCGGGGAACATGAACACTGAAGCTTTCTTT. The V gene is TRBV11-1, the J gene TRBJ1-1; D gene uncertain. Between the trimmed V and J ends, which lost 4 bases and 0 bases, there was a span of 12 bases. The CDR3 is 15 amino acids. Looked up from germline, CDR1 is SGHAT and CDR2 is FQDESV (reference sequence).

This chain connects TRBV28 to TRBJ2-2; 7 bases are a match to TRBD1. V was clipped by 6 bases and J by 6 bases; unmatched bases: 1. Germline CDR1 and CDR2: MDHEN and SYDVKM. The CDR3 extends over 12 amino acids. The CDR3: CASRGQAGELFF. DNA for the CDR3: TGTGCCAGCAGAGGACAGGCCGGGGAGCTGTTTTTT.

This clone was detected only once. The chain joins TRBV28 to TRBJ1-3; D is perhaps TRBD1 (5 bases). The CDR3 contains 15 residues. The V end lost 5 bases, the J end lost 4 bases, and 15 bases lay between the germline ends. Germline V gene data show CDR1 as MDHEN and CDR2 as SYDVKM. The CDR3 region has the DNA TGTGCCAGCAGTCCCCGTGGTGGGGGAGGAAACACCATATATTTT. Translating it yields CASSPRGGGGNTIYF.

The genes are TRBV24-1 and TRBJ2-1, with 11 bases aligning to TRBD2. Germline trimming cut 0 bases from V and 4 bases from J; bases unmatched to any gene: 4. The CDR3 consists of 17 residues. Germline V CDR1 and CDR2: KGHDR, SFDVKD. The CDR3 sequence is CATSDLQTSGVYNEQFF. CDR3 in DNA: TGTGCCACCAGTGATTTGCAGACTAGCGGGGTGTACAATGAGCAGTTCTTC.

The chain links TRBV10-1 to TRBJ2-6, with D possibly matching TRBD1 (5 bases). The CDR3 runs to 17 residues. Germline-derived CDR1 and CDR2 are WNHNN and SYGVQD (reference sequence). V was cut by 0 bases and J by 4 bases, with 13 bases left in between. This chain's CDR3 is CASSESRTPGGANVLTF. CDR3 DNA: TGCGCCAGCAGTGAGTCCCGGACACCCGGGGGGGCCAACGTCCTGACTTTC.

The rearrangement uses TRBV24-1 and TRBJ2-5; possibly TRBD1 or TRBD2 for D (5 bases each). CDR1 and CDR2 from the germline V gene are KGHDR and SFDVKD. This CDR3 has 16 residues. V shed 4 bases and J shed 2 bases, with 16 bases lying between them. The CDR3 region has the DNA TGTGCCACCAGTGACCCGTGGGACGAGTTACAAGAGACCCAGTACTTC. Translating it yields CATSDPWDELQETQYF.

J is TRBJ1-6 and V is TRBV7-2; D might be TRBD1 (5 bases). The CDR3 runs 16 residues. Per germline, CDR1 SGHTA and CDR2 FQGNSA. Trimming left V 1 base short and J 6 bases short, with 13 bases between. The CDR3 nucleotides are TGTGCCAGCAGCTTAGAGCCGGGGCGTGCTAATTCACCCCTCCACTTT. Its translation: CASSLEPGRANSPLHF.

This clone was seen more than once but under ten times. This chain links TRBV12-3 or TRBV12-4 with TRBJ2-7, with unresolved D. This CDR3 comprises 13 residues. V lost 4 bases, J lost 5 bases, and 12 bases lay in between. The CDR3 region is CASSWNGRDEQYF. In DNA, the CDR3 is TGTGCCAGCAGTTGGAACGGTCGCGACGAGCAGTACTTC.

This chain uses TRBV30 with TRBJ1-5, with D maybe TRBD1 (6 bases). This CDR3 has 13 residues. CDR1 GTSNPN and CDR2 SVGIG come from the germline V gene (reference sequence). The germline V and J ends were trimmed by 0 bases and 4 bases, with 7 bases remaining between them. The CDR3 is CAWSVGGNQPQHF. The CDR3 region has the DNA TGTGCCTGGAGTGTAGGGGGGAATCAGCCCCAGCATTTT.

The chain employs TRBV4-2 and TRBJ2-7; the match to TRBD1 covers 8 bases. The CDR3 extends over 12 amino acids. J lost 7 bases, V lost 4 bases, and 3 bases had no gene match. Germline assignment: CDR1 LGHNA and CDR2 YNFKEQ. The CDR3: CASSPGGREQYF. The CDR3 nucleotides are TGTGCCAGCAGCCCAGGGGGCAGGGAGCAGTACTTC.